This TCR beta chain was sequenced in a study of blood T cells in healthy people across ages. Per the germline V gene, CDR1 is MNHEY and CDR2 is SMNVEV (reference sequence). Trimming took off 4 bases at V and 0 bases at J, with 13 bases between the two ends. CDR3 length: 17 amino acids. It was with a sample-barcoded 5' primer and a J-beta primer mix that a second PCR of about 7 to 12 cycles was run. TCRdb fed the 5' RACE reads into MiXCR, producing one record per CDR3 protein. The table has about 1.8 million distinct CDR3 sequences, approximately 50% seen once. The sequenced sample consisted of blood. The TCR originated in a woman in her thirties or forties in good health. The chain employs TRBV27 and TRBJ2-6, with D possibly being TRBD1 (5 bases). In DNA form, the CDR3 reads TGTGCCAGCAGTTCCAATACAGGTTCCTCTGGGGCCAACGTCCTGACTTTC. Its translation: CASSSNTGSSGANVLTF.